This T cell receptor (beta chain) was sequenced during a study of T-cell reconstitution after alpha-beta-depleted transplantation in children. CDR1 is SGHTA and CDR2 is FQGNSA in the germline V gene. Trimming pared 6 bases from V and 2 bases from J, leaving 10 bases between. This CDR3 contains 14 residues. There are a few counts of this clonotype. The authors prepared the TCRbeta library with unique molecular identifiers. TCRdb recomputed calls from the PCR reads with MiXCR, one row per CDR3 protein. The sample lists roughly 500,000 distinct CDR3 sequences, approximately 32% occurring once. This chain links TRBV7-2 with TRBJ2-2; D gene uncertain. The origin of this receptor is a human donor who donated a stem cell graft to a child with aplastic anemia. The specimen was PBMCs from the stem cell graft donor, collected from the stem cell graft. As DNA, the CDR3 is TGTGCCAGCAGAGCCGCGACTAACACCGGGGAGCTGTTTTTT. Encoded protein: CASRAATNTGELFF.